The 17 T cell receptor beta chains presented below share a single source sample, sequenced in a study of cytomegalovirus exposure and HLA in healthy donors. Generated by immunoSEQ multiplex PCR, the TCRdb table keeps only in-frame clones and is missing some. The sample holds over 200,000 clones, about 91% seen once. Sample: PBMCs. The receptors shown here come from a woman aged 18-35 years in good health and CMV-seronegative.

As concerns this clone: Other DNA sequences in this specimen translate into the identical CDR3. This sequence joins TRBV27 and TRBJ2-7, with no clear D. Germline V lookup: CDR1 MNHEY, CDR2 SMNVEV (reference sequence). CDR3 length: 11 residues. V lost 3 bases, J lost 4 bases, and 4 bases lay in between. The CDR3: CASSFGYEQYF. The CDR3, as DNA: TGTGCCAGCAGTTTCGGGTACGAGCAGTACTTC.

The chain uses TRBV28 and TRBJ2-7, with 10 bases aligning to TRBD1. The germline gives CDR1 MDHEN, CDR2 SYDVKM. J lost 2 bases, V lost 4 bases, and 5 bases had no gene match. This CDR3 is 15 amino acids long. CDR3 loop: CASSSWTGGAYEQYF. CDR3 nucleotides: TGTGCCAGCAGTTCTTGGACAGGGGGGGCCTACGAGCAGTACTTC.

The chain is built from TRBV27 and TRBJ2-1, with TRBD2 matching 13 bases. V was clipped by 3 bases and J by 2 bases; unmatched bases: 7. Germline-derived CDR1 and CDR2 are MNHEY and SMNVEV (reference sequence). The CDR3 loop spans 18 amino acids. CDR3 nucleotides: TGTGCCAGCAGTTTCTCCGGGACTAGCGGGACCACCTACAATGAGCAGTTCTTC. It is translated as CASSFSGTSGTTYNEQFF.

The chain has TRBV11-1 and TRBJ2-7; 7 nucleotides match TRBD2. The CDR3 totals 16 residues. The V and J ends lost 2 bases and 2 bases, in that order; junction bases with no gene match: 9. Germline V gene lookup returns CDR1 SGHAT and CDR2 FQDESV (reference sequence). This CDR3 reads CASSLFSGGLTYEQYF. CDR3 nucleotide sequence: TGTGCCAGCAGCTTATTTTCGGGAGGACTAACCTACGAGCAGTACTTC.

The chain has TRBV5-4 and TRBJ2-5; 7 bases map to TRBD1. The CDR3 runs to 15 residues. The V gene's germline CDR1 is SGHNT and CDR2 YYREEE (reference sequence). The V gene end was trimmed by 4 bases and the J gene end by 5 bases; junction bases not matched to a gene: 11. Written as DNA, the CDR3 is TGTGCCAGCAGCCTAACGACAGGGCCTCGGGAGACCCAGTACTTC. It is translated as CASSLTTGPRETQYF.

The V and J genes are TRBV4-2 and TRBJ2-1; D is ambiguous. Trimming took off 6 bases at V and 4 bases at J, with 13 bases between the two ends. Germline V gene lookup returns CDR1 LGHNA and CDR2 YNFKEQ. CDR3 size: 14 residues. As DNA, the CDR3 is TGTGCCAGCAGTGTCCTGGGCCAGTACAATGAGCAGTTCTTC. It translates to CASSVLGQYNEQFF.

The rearrangement uses TRBV15 and TRBJ2-2, with 7 bases aligning to TRBD2. V was clipped by 1 base and J by 5 bases; unmatched bases: 4. Germline lookup yields CDR1 LNHNV and CDR2 YYDKDF (reference sequence). CDR3 length: 15 amino acids. The CDR3 loop reads CATSRGGGRTGELFF. The CDR3 DNA sequence: TGTGCCACCAGCAGAGGGGGGGGGAGAACCGGGGAGCTGTTTTTT.

The chain uses TRBV28 and TRBJ1-4; D not certain. The CDR3 covers 13 residues. Trimming removed 4 bases at V and 11 bases at J, with 14 bases between. CDR1 and CDR2 (germline): MDHEN, SYDVKM. This chain's CDR3 is CASSSYPVGKLFF. The CDR3 coding sequence is TGTGCCAGCAGTTCCTACCCTGTCGGTAAACTGTTTTTT.

The chain has TRBV5-1 and TRBJ1-1; D is ambiguous. The CDR3 contains 15 residues. Trimming cost V 1 base and J 0 bases, with 10 bases left between them. CDR1 and CDR2 (germline): SGHRS, YFSETQ. The CDR3 loop reads CASSLRPGLNTEAFF. The CDR3 DNA follows: TGCGCCAGCAGCTTGCGCCCAGGCCTGAACACTGAAGCTTTCTTT. Full variable domain (rest looked up from reference TRBV5-1 and TRBJ1-1): KAGVTQTPRYLIKTRGQQVTLSCSPISGHRSVSWYQQTPGQGLQFLFEYFSETQRNKGNFPGRFSGRQFSNSRSEMNVSTLELGDSALYLCASSLRPGLNTEAFFGQGTRLTVV.

The chain carries TRBV27 and TRBJ2-5; the match to TRBD2 covers 16 bases. V lost 4 bases and J lost 5; bases outside the gene matches: 4. This CDR3 has 16 amino acids. CDR1 is MNHEY, CDR2 SMNVEV, per germline (reference sequence). Here the CDR3 DNA reads TGTGCCAGCAGTTCAAGGGGACTAGCGGGAGGGGAGACCCAGTACTTC. Translation: CASSSRGLAGGETQYF.

The V gene is TRBV4-2, the J gene TRBJ2-3; 8 bases match TRBD2. Per germline, CDR1 LGHNA and CDR2 YNFKEQ. The CDR3 covers 18 residues. V was clipped by 2 bases and J by 0 bases; unmatched bases: 10. The CDR3 loop is CASSQLNSAGGSTDTQYF. CDR3 bases: TGTGCCAGCAGCCAATTAAATTCCGCGGGAGGAAGCACAGATACGCAGTATTTT.

The chain couples TRBV7-8 to TRBJ2-2; D not certain. The V gene's germline CDR1 is SGHVS and CDR2 FQNEAQ. V dropped 5 bases and J dropped 6 bases, with 16 bases sitting between them. The CDR3 spans 15 residues. The CDR3 DNA reads as TGTGCCAGCAGCCCTCGGTCCCTCCTATCCGGGGAGCTGTTTTTT. Translated: CASSPRSLLSGELFF.

This chain uses TRBV27 with TRBJ1-2, with 7 bases fitting TRBD1. Germline values: CDR1 MNHEY, CDR2 SMNVEV (reference sequence). This CDR3 spans 12 amino acids. After removal of 5 bases from V and 7 bases from J, the junction contained 4 bases not matched to a gene. CDR3 nucleotide sequence: TGTGCCAGCAGTACATACAGGGGTGGCTACACCTTC. Translated: CASSTYRGGYTF.

V gene TRBV4-3 combines with J gene TRBJ2-7, with TRBD2 as a possible D gene (5 bases). The CDR3 is 16 amino acids. Germline V lookup: CDR1 LGHNA, CDR2 YSLEER. Deletions cut 1 base from V and 4 bases from J, with 17 bases between. The CDR3 coding sequence is TGCGCCAGCAGCCAAGTTACGCAGGACTTACCTTACGAGCAGTACTTC. It codes for CASSQVTQDLPYEQYF.

The CDR3 is CASSQALANYNEQFF. The CDR3 nucleotides read TGCGCCAGCAGCCAAGCTCTAGCGAACTACAATGAGCAGTTCTTC. V gene TRBV4-1 combines with J gene TRBJ2-1; possible D gene TRBD2, 6 bases. V was pared by 1 base and J by 3 bases, with 10 bases between. This CDR3 has 15 amino acids. From germline, CDR1 is MGHRA and CDR2 YSYEKL.

The V gene is TRBV4-3, the J gene TRBJ1-1; 7 bases line up with TRBD1. After removal of 0 bases from V and 5 bases from J, the junction contained 6 bases not matched to a gene. Germline CDR1 and CDR2: LGHNA and YSLEER. This CDR3 is 15 amino acids long. The CDR3 reads CASSQDWQGGTEAFF. CDR3 sequence (DNA): TGCGCCAGCAGCCAAGATTGGCAGGGGGGAACTGAAGCTTTCTTT.

The chain carries TRBV4-1 and TRBJ2-1, with 9 bases fitting TRBD1. Germline loops: CDR1 MGHRA, CDR2 YSYEKL. The CDR3 extends over 15 amino acids. J lost 10 bases, V lost 1 base, and 8 bases had no gene match. CDR3 nucleotide sequence: TGCGCCAGCAGCCAAGGGGGACAGGGAAAAGGGGAGCAGTTCTTC. It is translated as CASSQGGQGKGEQFF.